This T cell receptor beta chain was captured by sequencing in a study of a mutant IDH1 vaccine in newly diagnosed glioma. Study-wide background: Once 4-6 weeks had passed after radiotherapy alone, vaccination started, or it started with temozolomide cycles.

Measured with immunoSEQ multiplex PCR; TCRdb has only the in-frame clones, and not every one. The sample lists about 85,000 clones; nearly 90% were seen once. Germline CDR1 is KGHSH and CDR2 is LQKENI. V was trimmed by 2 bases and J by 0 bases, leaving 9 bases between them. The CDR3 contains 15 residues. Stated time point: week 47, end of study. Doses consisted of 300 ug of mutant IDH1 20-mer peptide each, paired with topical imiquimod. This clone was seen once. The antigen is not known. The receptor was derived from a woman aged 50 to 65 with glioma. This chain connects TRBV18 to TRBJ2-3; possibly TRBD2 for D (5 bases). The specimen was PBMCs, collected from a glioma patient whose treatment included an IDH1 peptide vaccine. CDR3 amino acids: CASSPDGISTDTQYF. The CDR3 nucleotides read TGTGCCAGCTCACCAGACGGGATCAGCACAGATACGCAGTATTTT. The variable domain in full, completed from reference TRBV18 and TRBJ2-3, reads NAGVMQNPRHLVRRRGQEARLRCSPMKGHSHVYWYRQLPEEGLKFMVYLQKENIIDESGMPKERFSAEFPKEGPSILRIQQVVRGDSAAYFCASSPDGISTDTQYFGPGTRLTVL.